This TCR beta chain is from a study of T-cell memory formation after mild COVID-19. Study-level information: TCR clusters were mostly donor specific.

The 5'RACE method, run with constant-segment primers, produced TCR alpha and TCR beta cDNA libraries (carrying sample barcodes and UMIs). TCRdb processed the 5' RACE reads anew with MiXCR; each CDR3 protein has one entry. There are about 130,000 distinct CDR3 sequences in the sample; about a sixth occur only once, and roughly 5% lies in the top ten. The CDR3 has 17 amino acids. Germline trimming cut 3 bases from V and 5 bases from J; bases unmatched to any gene: 12. The germline CDR1 and CDR2 sequences are KGHSH and LQKENI. A remark on this clonotype: Its antigen remains unidentified.

Study-level results: Day 15 to 85 contractors were CD4/CD8 balanced; later expanders leaned CD4+. Memory cells collected pre-infection included some clones that later responded, suggesting cross-reactive memory joined.

The genes are TRBV18 and TRBJ2-4; 8 bases align to TRBD1. This sequence was found in a man aged 18 to 29 who had mild COVID-19 (a few samples of this study predate the infection). Cell type and time point are not known. The sequenced sample consisted of PBMCs or a T cell subset sorted from them (not recorded which). This CDR3 is CASSPRPRQGMENIQYF. DNA for the CDR3: TGTGCCAGCTCACCCCGCCCTCGACAGGGGATGGAAAACATTCAGTACTTC. The full variable domain, with the rest looked up from reference TRBV18 and TRBJ2-4, is NAGVMQNPRHLVRRRGQEARLRCSPMKGHSHVYWYRQLPEEGLKFMVYLQKENIIDESGMPKERFSAEFPKEGPSILRIQQVVRGDSAAYFCASSPRPRQGMENIQYFGAGTRLSVL.